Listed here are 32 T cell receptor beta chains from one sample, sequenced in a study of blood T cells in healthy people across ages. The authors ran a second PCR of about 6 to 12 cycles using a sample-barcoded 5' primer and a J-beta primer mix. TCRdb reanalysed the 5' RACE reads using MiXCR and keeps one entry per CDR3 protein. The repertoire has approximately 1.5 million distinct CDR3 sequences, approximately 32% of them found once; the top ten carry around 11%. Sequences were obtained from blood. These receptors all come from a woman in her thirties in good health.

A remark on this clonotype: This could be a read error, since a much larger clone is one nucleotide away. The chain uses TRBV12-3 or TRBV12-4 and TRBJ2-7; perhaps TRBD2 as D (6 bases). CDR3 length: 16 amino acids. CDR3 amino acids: CAISFGTHYEAYEQYF. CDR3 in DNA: TGTGCCATCAGTTTCGGGACTCATTATGAGGCCTACGAGCAGTACTTC.

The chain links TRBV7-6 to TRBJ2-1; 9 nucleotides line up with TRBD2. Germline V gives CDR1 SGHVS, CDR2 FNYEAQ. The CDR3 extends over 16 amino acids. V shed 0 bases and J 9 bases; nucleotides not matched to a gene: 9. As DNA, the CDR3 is TGTGCCAGCAGCTTAGCCGAAATAGCGGGAGCGAGTGAGCAGTTCTTC. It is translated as CASSLAEIAGASEQFF.

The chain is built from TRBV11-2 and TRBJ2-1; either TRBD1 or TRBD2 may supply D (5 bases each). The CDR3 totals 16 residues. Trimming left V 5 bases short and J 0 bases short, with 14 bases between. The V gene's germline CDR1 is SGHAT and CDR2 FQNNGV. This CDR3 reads CASSRTGTNSYNEQFF. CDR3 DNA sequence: TGTGCCAGCAGCCGAACCGGGACCAACTCCTACAATGAGCAGTTCTTC.

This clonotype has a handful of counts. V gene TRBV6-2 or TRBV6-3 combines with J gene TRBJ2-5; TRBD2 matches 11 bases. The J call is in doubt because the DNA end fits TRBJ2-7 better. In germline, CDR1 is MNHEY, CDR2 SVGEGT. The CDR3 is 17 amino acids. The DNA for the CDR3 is TGTGCCAGCAGTCTGGCTAGCGGGAGGACCGGGGTAATCGAGCAGTACTTC. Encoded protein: CASSLASGRTGVIEQYF.

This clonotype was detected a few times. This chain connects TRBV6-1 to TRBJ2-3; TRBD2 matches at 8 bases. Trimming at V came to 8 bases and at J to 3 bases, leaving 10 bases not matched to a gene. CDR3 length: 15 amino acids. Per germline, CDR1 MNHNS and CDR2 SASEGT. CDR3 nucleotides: TGTGCCAGCGGAGGACTAGCTTCCCCAACAGATACGCAGTATTTT. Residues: CASGGLASPTDTQYF.

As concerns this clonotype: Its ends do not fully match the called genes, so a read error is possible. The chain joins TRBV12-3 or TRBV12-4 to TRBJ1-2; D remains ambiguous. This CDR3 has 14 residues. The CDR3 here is CACSLYGSNYGYTF. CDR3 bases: TGTGCCTGCAGTTTATATGGGAGTAACTATGGCTACACCTTC.

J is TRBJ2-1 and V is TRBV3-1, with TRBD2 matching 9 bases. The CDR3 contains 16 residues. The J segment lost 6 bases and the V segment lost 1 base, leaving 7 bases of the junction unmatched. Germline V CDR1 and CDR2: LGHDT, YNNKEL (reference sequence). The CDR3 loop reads CASSQAGSGGLNEQFF. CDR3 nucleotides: TGTGCCAGCAGCCAAGCGGGTAGCGGGGGCCTCAATGAGCAGTTCTTC.

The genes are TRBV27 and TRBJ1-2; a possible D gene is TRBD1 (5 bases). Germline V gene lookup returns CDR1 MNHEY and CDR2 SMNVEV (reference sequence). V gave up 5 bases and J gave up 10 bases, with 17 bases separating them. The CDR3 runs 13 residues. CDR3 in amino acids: CASSQSDKSLYTF. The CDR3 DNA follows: TGTGCCAGCAGTCAGTCGGACAAATCGCTCTACACCTTC.

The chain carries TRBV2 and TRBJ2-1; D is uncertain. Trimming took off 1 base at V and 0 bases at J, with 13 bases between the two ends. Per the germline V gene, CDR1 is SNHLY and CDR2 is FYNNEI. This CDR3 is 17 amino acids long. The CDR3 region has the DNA TGTGCCAGCAGTGAAGGGATAGGCTATAGCTCCTACAATGAGCAGTTCTTC. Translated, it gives CASSEGIGYSSYNEQFF.

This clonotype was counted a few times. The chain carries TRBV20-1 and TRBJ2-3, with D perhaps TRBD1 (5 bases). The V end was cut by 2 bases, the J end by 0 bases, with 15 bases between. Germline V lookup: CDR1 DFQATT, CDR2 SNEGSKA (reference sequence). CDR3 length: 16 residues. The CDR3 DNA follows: TGCAGTGCTAGATCTGACAGCTACCTCAGCACAGATACGCAGTATTTT. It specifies CSARSDSYLSTDTQYF.

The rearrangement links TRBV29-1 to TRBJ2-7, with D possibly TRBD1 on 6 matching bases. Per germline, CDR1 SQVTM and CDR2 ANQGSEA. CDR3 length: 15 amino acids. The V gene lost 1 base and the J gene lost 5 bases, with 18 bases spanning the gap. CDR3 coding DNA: TGCAGCGTTGAAGGGGGTTCCGGGACAAACAACGAGCAGTACTTC. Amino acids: CSVEGGSGTNNEQYF.

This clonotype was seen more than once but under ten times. CDR3 in DNA: TGTGCCATCAGTGAGCACCGGACAGGGGGAAGCAGGGAGTCCTACGAGCAGTACTTC. This sequence encodes CAISEHRTGGSRESYEQYF. V gene TRBV10-3 combines with J gene TRBJ2-7; 10 bases align to TRBD1. V shed 2 bases and J 1 base; nucleotides not matched to a gene: 14. This CDR3 comprises 19 residues. The germline CDR1 and CDR2 sequences are ENHRY and SYGVKD.

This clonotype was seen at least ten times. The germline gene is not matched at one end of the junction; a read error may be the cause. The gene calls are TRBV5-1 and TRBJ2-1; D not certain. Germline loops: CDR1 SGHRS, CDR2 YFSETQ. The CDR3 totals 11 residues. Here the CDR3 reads CASSFRGEQFF. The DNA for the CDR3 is TGTGCCAGCAGTTTCCGTGGGGAGCAGTTCTTC.

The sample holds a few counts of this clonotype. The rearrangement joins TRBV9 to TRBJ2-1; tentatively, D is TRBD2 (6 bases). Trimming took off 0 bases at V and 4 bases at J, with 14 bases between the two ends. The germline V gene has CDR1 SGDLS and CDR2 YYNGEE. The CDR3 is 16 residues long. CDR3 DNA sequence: TGTGCCAGCAGCGTAGTAGGCGGGGAACTATACAATGAGCAGTTCTTC. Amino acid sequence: CASSVVGGELYNEQFF.

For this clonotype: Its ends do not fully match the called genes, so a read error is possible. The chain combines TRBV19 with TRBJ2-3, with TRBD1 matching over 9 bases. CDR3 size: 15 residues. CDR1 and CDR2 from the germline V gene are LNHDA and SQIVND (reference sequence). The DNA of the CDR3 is TGTGCTAGTAGGGACGGACAGGGGCCAACAGATACGCAGTATTTT. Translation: CASRDGQGPTDTQYF.

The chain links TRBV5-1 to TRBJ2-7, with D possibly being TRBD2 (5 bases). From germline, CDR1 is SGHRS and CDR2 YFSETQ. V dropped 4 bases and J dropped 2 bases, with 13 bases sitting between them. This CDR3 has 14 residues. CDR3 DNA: TGCGCCAGCAGCCCGGGGTGGCTAGCCTACGAGCAGTACTTC. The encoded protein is CASSPGWLAYEQYF.

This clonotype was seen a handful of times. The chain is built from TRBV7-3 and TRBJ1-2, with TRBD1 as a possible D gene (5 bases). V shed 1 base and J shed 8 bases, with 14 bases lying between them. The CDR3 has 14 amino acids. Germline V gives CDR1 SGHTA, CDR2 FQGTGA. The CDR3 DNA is TGTGCCAGCAGCTTAAGAAGGGACGCTCGGGGCTACACCTTC. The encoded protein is CASSLRRDARGYTF.

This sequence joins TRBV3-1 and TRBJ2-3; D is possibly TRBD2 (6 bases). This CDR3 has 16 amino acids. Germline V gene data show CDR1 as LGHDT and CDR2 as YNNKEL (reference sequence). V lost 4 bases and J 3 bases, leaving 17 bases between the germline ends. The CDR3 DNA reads TGTGCCAGCAGCCGCCCTGGGGCTGGGAGGACAGATACGCAGTATTTT. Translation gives CASSRPGAGRTDTQYF.

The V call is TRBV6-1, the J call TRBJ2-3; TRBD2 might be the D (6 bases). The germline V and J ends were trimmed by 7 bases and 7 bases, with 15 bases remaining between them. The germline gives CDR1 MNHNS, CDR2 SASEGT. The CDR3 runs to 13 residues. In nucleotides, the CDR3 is TGTGCCAGCATTGATCTCGGGAGATATACGCAGTATTTT. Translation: CASIDLGRYTQYF.

The CDR3 here is CSAATGIGYEQYF. CDR3 DNA: TGCAGTGCTGCCACGGGGATCGGGTACGAGCAGTACTTC. This chain joins TRBV20-1 and TRBJ2-7; D possibly corresponds to TRBD2 (5 bases). The V and J ends lost 5 bases and 4 bases respectively, with 15 bases between them. The CDR3 is 13 residues long. Germline V gene data show CDR1 as DFQATT and CDR2 as SNEGSKA (reference sequence).

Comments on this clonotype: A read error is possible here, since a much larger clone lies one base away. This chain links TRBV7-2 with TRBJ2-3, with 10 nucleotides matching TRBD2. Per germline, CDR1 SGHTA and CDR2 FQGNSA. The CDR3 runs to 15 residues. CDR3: CAISAGLAGTDTQYF. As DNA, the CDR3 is TGTGCCATCAGCGCAGGACTAGCGGGCACAGATACGCAGTATTTT.

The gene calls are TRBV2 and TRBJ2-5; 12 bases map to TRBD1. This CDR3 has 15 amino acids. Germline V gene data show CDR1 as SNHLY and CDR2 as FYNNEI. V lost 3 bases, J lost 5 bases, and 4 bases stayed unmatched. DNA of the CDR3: TGTGCCAGCAGTGAGGGGACAGGGGGCGTGGAGACCCAGTACTTC. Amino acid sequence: CASSEGTGGVETQYF.

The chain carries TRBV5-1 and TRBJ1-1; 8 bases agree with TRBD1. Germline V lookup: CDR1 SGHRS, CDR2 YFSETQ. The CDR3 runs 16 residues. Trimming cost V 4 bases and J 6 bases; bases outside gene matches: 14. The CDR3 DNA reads TGCGCCAGCAGCCCTATCCGGACAGGGAAAGGGGCTGAAGCTTTCTTT. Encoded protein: CASSPIRTGKGAEAFF.

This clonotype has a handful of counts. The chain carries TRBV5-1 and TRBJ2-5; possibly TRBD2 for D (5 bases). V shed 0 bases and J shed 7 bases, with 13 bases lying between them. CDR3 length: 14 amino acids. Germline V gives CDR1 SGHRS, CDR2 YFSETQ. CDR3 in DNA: TGCGCCAGCAGCTTGGTTCCGGGGTCGGGGACCCAGTACTTC. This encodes CASSLVPGSGTQYF.

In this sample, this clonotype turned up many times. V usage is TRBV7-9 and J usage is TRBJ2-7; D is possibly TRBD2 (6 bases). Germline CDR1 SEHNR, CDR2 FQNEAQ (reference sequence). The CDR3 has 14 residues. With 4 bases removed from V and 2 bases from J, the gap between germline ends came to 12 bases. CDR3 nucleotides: TGTGCCAGCAGCTCCCGGGACTGGGCCTACGAGCAGTACTTC. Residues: CASSSRDWAYEQYF.

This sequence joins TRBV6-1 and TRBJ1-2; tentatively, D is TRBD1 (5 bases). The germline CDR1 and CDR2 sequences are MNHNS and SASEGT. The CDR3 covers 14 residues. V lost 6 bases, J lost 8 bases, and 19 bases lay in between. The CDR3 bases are TGTGCCAGCAGAGAGGCCGGGGCCCCCAGGGGCTACACCTTC. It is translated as CASREAGAPRGYTF.

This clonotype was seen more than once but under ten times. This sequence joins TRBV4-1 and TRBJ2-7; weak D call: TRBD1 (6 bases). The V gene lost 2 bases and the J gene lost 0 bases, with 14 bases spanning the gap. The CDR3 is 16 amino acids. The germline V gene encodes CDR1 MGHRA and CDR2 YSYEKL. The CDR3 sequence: CASSQKMTGASYEQYF. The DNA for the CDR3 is TGCGCCAGCAGCCAAAAGATGACAGGAGCCTCCTACGAGCAGTACTTC.

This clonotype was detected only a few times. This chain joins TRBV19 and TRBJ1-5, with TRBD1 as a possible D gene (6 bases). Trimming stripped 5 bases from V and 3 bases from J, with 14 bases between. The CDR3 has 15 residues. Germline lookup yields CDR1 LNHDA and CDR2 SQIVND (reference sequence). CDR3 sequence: CASSLPGGSNQPQHF. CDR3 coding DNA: TGTGCCAGTAGTCTGCCCGGGGGCTCCAATCAGCCCCAGCATTTT.

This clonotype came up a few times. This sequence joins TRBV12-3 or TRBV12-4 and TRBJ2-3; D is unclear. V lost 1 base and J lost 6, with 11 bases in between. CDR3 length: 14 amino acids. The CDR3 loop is CASSLVRAGDTQYF. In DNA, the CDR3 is TGTGCCAGCAGTTTAGTTCGGGCCGGGGATACGCAGTATTTT.

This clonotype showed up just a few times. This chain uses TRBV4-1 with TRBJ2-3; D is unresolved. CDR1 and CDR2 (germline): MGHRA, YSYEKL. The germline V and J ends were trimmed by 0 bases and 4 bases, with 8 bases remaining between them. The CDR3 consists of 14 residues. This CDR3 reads CASSQDHDPDTQYF. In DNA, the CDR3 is TGCGCCAGCAGCCAAGATCATGACCCAGATACGCAGTATTTT.

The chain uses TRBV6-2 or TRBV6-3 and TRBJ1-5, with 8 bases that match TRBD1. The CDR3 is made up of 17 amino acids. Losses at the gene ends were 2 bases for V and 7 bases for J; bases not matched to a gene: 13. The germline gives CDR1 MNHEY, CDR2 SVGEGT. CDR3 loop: CASSYAPYLDREQPQHF. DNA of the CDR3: TGTGCCAGCAGTTACGCACCCTATTTGGACAGGGAGCAGCCCCAGCATTTT.

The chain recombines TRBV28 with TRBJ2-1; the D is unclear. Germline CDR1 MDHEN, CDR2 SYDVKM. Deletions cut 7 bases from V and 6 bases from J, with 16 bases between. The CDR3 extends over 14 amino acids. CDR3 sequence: CASKSHYARNEQFF. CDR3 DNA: TGTGCCAGCAAGTCCCACTATGCCCGCAATGAGCAGTTCTTC.